The rows below give T cell receptor beta chains drawn from one sample of a study of blood T cell repertoires in COVID-19. The data were produced by immunoSEQ multiplex PCR, yet TCRdb's version contains in-frame clones alone and is incomplete. The data show 380,000 or so clones, 70% to 90% seen once. What was sequenced was peripheral blood. These receptors originate from a woman aged 60-75 years with COVID-19, enrolled during active disease. Each CDR3 is given with its conserved first and last residue. D genes are given only for firm matches. Clone size appears in some rows only: once, few, many, or a class for an expanded clone.

v_call	clone_size	j_call	d_call	cdr3_aa	cdr3_nt
TRBV5-4	.	TRBJ1-6	TRBD1	CASRIQGIDNSPLHF	TGTGCCAGCAGGATACAGGGGATTGATAATTCACCCCTCCACTTT
TRBV4-2	.	TRBJ2-5	TRBD2	CASSGGGETQYF	TGTGCCAGCAGCGGCGGGGGAGAGACCCAGTACTTC
TRBV7-6	.	TRBJ2-2	TRBD2	CASSLAAQTSGGAITGELFF	TGTGCCAGCAGCTTAGCGGCCCAGACTAGCGGGGGGGCCATCACCGGGGAGCTGTTTTTT
TRBV6-5	.	TRBJ1-2	.	CASSPYTVDYGYTF	TGTGCCAGCAGCCCGTACACCGTCGACTATGGCTACACCTTC
TRBV2	.	TRBJ2-1	TRBD2	CASSLGAGDYNEQFF	TGTGCCAGCAGTCTTGGAGCGGGGGACTACAATGAGCAGTTCTTC
TRBV4-2	.	TRBJ1-5	TRBD1	CASSQGQGAGGNQPQHF	TGTGCCAGCAGCCAAGGACAGGGGGCGGGAGGCAATCAGCCCCAGCATTTT
TRBV19	.	TRBJ1-1	TRBD1	CASNPGQGWTEAFF	TGTGCCAGTAACCCGGGACAGGGGTGGACTGAAGCTTTCTTT
TRBV30	.	TRBJ1-1	TRBD1	CAWGRQGPTEAFF	TGTGCCTGGGGCAGACAGGGACCCACTGAAGCTTTCTTT
TRBV30	.	TRBJ2-7	TRBD2	CAWSVGSGGPISYEQYF	TGTGCCTGGAGTGTAGGAAGCGGGGGGCCGATCTCCTACGAGCAGTACTTC
TRBV6-1	few	TRBJ2-1	.	CASSERGPLREQFF	TGTGCCAGCAGTGAGCGGGGGCCCCTCAGGGAGCAGTTCTTC
TRBV19	.	TRBJ2-3	.	CASSPGAGGTDTQYF	TGTGCCAGTAGCCCCGGGGCAGGGGGCACAGATACGCAGTATTTT
TRBV5-6	.	TRBJ1-1	TRBD1	CASSLYDRDMNTEAFF	TGTGCCAGCAGCCTTTACGACAGGGACATGAACACTGAAGCTTTCTTT
TRBV2	.	TRBJ2-1	TRBD2	CASNPAGGSWSYNEQFF	TGTGCCAGCAACCCAGCGGGGGGTTCCTGGTCCTACAATGAGCAGTTCTTC
TRBV2	.	TRBJ2-1	TRBD2	CASSVPTSGGTDNEQFF	TGTGCCAGCAGTGTACCCACTAGCGGGGGGACCGACAATGAGCAGTTCTTC
TRBV4-1	.	TRBJ1-2	.	CASSQVGTGWKGYTF	TGCGCCAGCAGCCAAGTGGGAACAGGCTGGAAGGGCTACACCTTC
TRBV30	.	TRBJ1-2	.	CAWSAFYGYTF	TGTGCCTGGAGTGCCTTCTATGGCTACACCTTC
TRBV7-7	few	TRBJ2-1	TRBD2	CASSLAVAGYNEQFF	TGTGCCAGCAGCTTAGCGGTAGCGGGTTACAATGAGCAGTTCTTC
TRBV7-9	.	TRBJ2-2	TRBD1	CASSLFRTGAGELFF	TGTGCCAGCAGCTTATTCCGGACAGGGGCCGGGGAGCTGTTTTTT
TRBV6-5	.	TRBJ1-1	.	CASSSLGQFGNTEAFF	TGTGCCAGCAGTTCCCTGGGACAATTCGGGAACACTGAAGCTTTCTTT
TRBV6-1	.	TRBJ1-5	.	CASSEQGGSNQPQHF	TGTGCCAGCAGTGAACAGGGTGGTAGCAATCAGCCCCAGCATTTT
TRBV25-1	.	TRBJ2-2	TRBD2	CAGRAGDTGELFF	TGTGCCGGGCGTGCGGGGGACACCGGGGAGCTGTTTTTT
TRBV6-5	.	TRBJ1-3	.	CASSPTDLMGNTIYF	TGTGCCAGCAGTCCCACAGACCTGATGGGAAACACCATATATTTT
TRBV1	once	TRBJ1-5	.	CTSSQDRQEEGRGRQPQHF	TGCACCAGCAGCCAAGATCGACAGGAAGAGGGTCGGGGTAGGCAGCCCCAGCATTTT
TRBV7-2	few	TRBJ2-5	TRBD2	CASSPTSGGAPTQYF	TGTGCCAGCAGCCCAACTAGCGGGGGGGCCCCGACCCAGTACTTC
TRBV7-9	once	TRBJ1-2	TRBD1	CASSQGQGWAGYTF	TGTGCCAGCAGTCAAGGACAGGGATGGGCTGGCTACACCTTC
TRBV12-5	once	TRBJ1-1	TRBD1	CASGWGTGGSTEAFF	TGTGCTAGTGGTTGGGGGACAGGGGGTAGCACTGAAGCTTTCTTT
TRBV7-2	many	TRBJ2-7	TRBD2	CARGGEPYEQYF	TGTGCCAGGGGAGGGGAGCCCTACGAGCAGTACTTC
TRBV6-1	.	TRBJ2-7	.	CASSEGVLSQYF	TGTGCCAGCAGTGAAGGCGTTTTGAGCCAGTACTTC
TRBV4-2	.	TRBJ1-1	TRBD1	CASSLTGQGAEAFF	TGTGCCAGCAGCCTTACCGGACAGGGAGCTGAAGCTTTCTTT
TRBV29-1	once	TRBJ1-1	.	CSVEIRGVDTEAFF	TGCAGCGTTGAAATACGGGGGGTTGACACTGAAGCTTTCTTT
TRBV9	few	TRBJ2-5	.	CASSKPGRGETQYF	TGTGCCAGCAGCAAACCAGGGCGAGGCGAGACCCAGTACTTC
TRBV11-2	.	TRBJ2-7	.	CASSVRQATYEQYF	TGTGCCAGCAGCGTACGACAGGCTACCTACGAGCAGTACTTC
TRBV2	.	TRBJ2-1	TRBD2	CASSARLAGSNEQFF	TGTGCCAGCAGTGCCCGACTAGCGGGGTCCAATGAGCAGTTCTTC
TRBV27	.	TRBJ1-4	TRBD1	CASSAGTGGYGLFF	TGTGCCAGCAGCGCCGGGACAGGGGGCTATGGACTGTTTTTT
TRBV5-1	once	TRBJ1-1	.	CASSSRSYSMNTEAFF	TGCGCCAGCAGCTCTAGGTCCTACTCCATGAACACTGAAGCTTTCTTT
TRBV4-2	.	TRBJ2-7	TRBD2	CASSHPIGAGTYEQYF	TGTGCCAGCAGCCATCCAATCGGAGCGGGAACCTACGAGCAGTACTTC
TRBV25-1	.	TRBJ2-5	TRBD2	CASSGGLAGGSKKETQYF	TGTGCCAGCAGTGGAGGATTAGCGGGGGGCAGCAAAAAAGAGACCCAGTACTTC
TRBV5-5	.	TRBJ1-1	.	CASSLYPGGNTEAFF	TGTGCCAGCAGCTTGTACCCGGGGGGGAACACTGAAGCTTTCTTT
TRBV6-2/TRBV6-3	.	TRBJ2-3	TRBD2	CASSYERGGLDTQYF	TGTGCCAGCAGTTATGAGCGGGGGGGCTTAGATACGCAGTATTTT
TRBV5-1	.	TRBJ1-1	.	CASSLRVNTEAFF	TGCGCCAGCAGCTTGAGAGTGAACACTGAAGCTTTCTTT
TRBV7-9	.	TRBJ1-2	.	CASSSTGYAVF	TGTGCCAGCAGCTCAACAGGGTATGCCGTCTTC
TRBV6-6	.	TRBJ1-1	.	CASREATEAFF	TGTGCCAGCAGAGAGGCCACTGAAGCTTTCTTT
TRBV7-9	.	TRBJ1-1	.	CASTVRGGNTEAFF	TGTGCCAGCACCGTCCGAGGAGGGAACACTGAAGCTTTCTTT
TRBV30	.	TRBJ2-7	.	CAYSRGSYEQYF	TGTGCCTATTCCAGGGGCTCCTACGAGCAGTACTTC
TRBV5-1	few	TRBJ1-1	TRBD1	CASSAGTVNTEAFF	TGCGCCAGCAGCGCAGGGACAGTAAACACTGAAGCTTTCTTT
TRBV7-9	once	TRBJ2-3	.	CASSLGGGALGTDTQYF	TGTGCCAGCAGCTTAGGCGGAGGGGCCCTCGGCACAGATACGCAGTATTTT
TRBV30	.	TRBJ1-5	.	CAWNQRGQPQHF	TGTGCCTGGAATCAAAGAGGTCAGCCCCAGCATTTT
TRBV6-2/TRBV6-3	.	TRBJ2-3	TRBD1	CASSWGTVFSTDTQYF	TGTGCCAGCAGTTGGGGGACAGTGTTCAGCACAGATACGCAGTATTTT
TRBV18	once	TRBJ1-2	TRBD1	CASSPNRGDYGYTF	TGTGCCAGCTCACCTAACAGGGGGGACTATGGCTACACCTTC
TRBV11-3	few	TRBJ2-7	TRBD2	CASSSFGGAGEQYF	TGTGCCAGCAGCTCTTTCGGGGGGGCAGGGGAGCAGTACTTC
TRBV27	.	TRBJ2-2	TRBD2	CASSLLTATSRELFF	TGTGCCAGCAGTTTATTGACAGCGACTAGCCGGGAGCTGTTTTTT
TRBV25-1	.	TRBJ2-2	TRBD1	CAIGQGNTGELFF	TGTGCCATAGGACAGGGAAATACCGGGGAGCTGTTTTTT
TRBV27	.	TRBJ2-7	.	CASWGGQRTYEQYF	TGTGCCAGCTGGGGGGGGCAGAGGACCTACGAGCAGTACTTC
TRBV7-2	.	TRBJ1-2	TRBD1	CASSFFERTGVNYGYTF	TGTGCCAGCAGCTTTTTCGAGCGGACAGGGGTCAACTATGGCTACACCTTC
TRBV15	.	TRBJ1-2	TRBD1	CATSLTGGHYNYGYTF	TGTGCCACCAGCTTGACAGGGGGGCACTACAACTATGGCTACACCTTC
TRBV6-5	.	TRBJ2-3	TRBD2	CASSRAGGRDTQYF	TGTGCCAGCAGTCGCGCGGGGGGGAGAGATACGCAGTATTTT
TRBV3-1/TRBV3-2	few	TRBJ1-5	TRBD1	CASSQELGGAGNQPQHF	TGTGCCAGCAGCCAAGAGTTAGGGGGCGCGGGCAATCAGCCCCAGCATTTT